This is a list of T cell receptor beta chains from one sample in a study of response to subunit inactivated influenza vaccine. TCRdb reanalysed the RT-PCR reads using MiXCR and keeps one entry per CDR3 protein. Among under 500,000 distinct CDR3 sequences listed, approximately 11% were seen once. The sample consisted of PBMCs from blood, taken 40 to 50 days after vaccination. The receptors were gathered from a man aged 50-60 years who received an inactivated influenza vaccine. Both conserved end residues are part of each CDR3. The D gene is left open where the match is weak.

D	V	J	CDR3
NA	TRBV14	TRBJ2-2	CASSRDKNTGELFF
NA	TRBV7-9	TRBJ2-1	CASSNPLGESSYNEQFF
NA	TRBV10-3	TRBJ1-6	CAISESGPPLHF
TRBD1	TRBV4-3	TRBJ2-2	CASSHAPGQGNGELFF
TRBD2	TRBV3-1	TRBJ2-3	CASSQALAGATASTDTQYF
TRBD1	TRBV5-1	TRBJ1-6	CASSSDGQGVGSPLHF
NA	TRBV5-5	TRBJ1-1	CASSTIVNTEAFF
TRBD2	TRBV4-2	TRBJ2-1	CASSQGDYDEQFF
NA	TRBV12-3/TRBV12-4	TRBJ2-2	CASGQGWLTGELFF
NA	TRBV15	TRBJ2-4	CATSTPVGGGNIQYF
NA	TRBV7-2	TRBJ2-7	CASSLDRNTYEQYF
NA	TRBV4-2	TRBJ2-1	CASSQELLLDEFF
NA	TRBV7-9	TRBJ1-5	CASSQDGGHQPQHF
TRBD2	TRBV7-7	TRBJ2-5	CASSLGRLAGAQETQYF
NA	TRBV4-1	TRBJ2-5	CASSQDQDFVETQYF
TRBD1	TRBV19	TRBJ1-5	CASSTGQGISNQPQHF
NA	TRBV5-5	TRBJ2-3	CASSLAWATGDTQYF
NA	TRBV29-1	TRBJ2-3	CSVESSALDTQYF
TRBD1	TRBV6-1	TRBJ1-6	CASRKRTGLDSPLHF
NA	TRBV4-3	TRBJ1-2	CASSQESAAAVGYTF
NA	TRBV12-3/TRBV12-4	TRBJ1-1	CASIGIIEAFF
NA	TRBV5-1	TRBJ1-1	CASSWKGGNTEAFF